This TCR beta chain was retrieved from a study of cytomegalovirus exposure and HLA in healthy donors. In the case of this clone: Its target is not known.

Per the germline V gene, CDR1 is SGHVS and CDR2 is FQNEAQ. The CDR3 sequence is 15 residues long. The germline V and J ends were trimmed by 1 base and 2 bases, with 11 bases remaining between them. Regarding donors, all were healthy bone marrow donors. Study-level points and caveats: There was a cluster of highly shared sequence variants that was likely a sequencing artifact.

PCR used 60 Vbeta primers and 13 Jbeta primers. Assay: immunoSEQ multiplex PCR; the TCRdb copy retains only in-frame clones and omits some. The sample includes 130,000 to 150,000 clones, under 80% of them seen just once. This TCR was sampled from a man younger than 35 in good health and CMV-seropositive. Sequencing used PBMCs. The chain recombines TRBV7-8 with TRBJ1-2; D gene ambiguous. CDR3 nucleotides: TGTGCCAGCAGCTTAGAGTTCATCGAGAACTATGGCTACACCTTC. Protein: CASSLEFIENYGYTF.